Listed here are 28 T cell receptor beta chains from one sample, sequenced in a study of Graves' ophthalmopathy and Graves' hyperthyroidism listed by TCRdb under 2018. Sequenced on an Illumina HiSeq 2000. TCR beta CDR3 regions were amplified from RNA transcripts for repertoire sequencing. The first round of RT-PCR was done with HTBI primers and the Qiagen OneStep RT-PCR kit, and was followed by a second round of multiplex PCR, then size selection and purification. TCRdb took the public reads, trimmed them with fastp at Q25, ran MiXCR for clone calling and kept in-frame beta chains. Rows merge per CDR3 protein into single entries with the most common DNA and genes. Here the sample has 650,000 to 800,000 distinct CDR3 sequences; about two fifths occur a single time. Of the sample, roughly 3% is held by the ten largest clones. What was sequenced was peripheral blood. These receptors originate from an adult man with Graves' ophthalmopathy.

This clonotype was seen only once. This rearrangement joins TRBV2 to TRBJ2-3, with D possibly being TRBD2 (5 bases). CDR1 and CDR2 from the germline V gene are SNHLY and FYNNEI. CDR3 size: 14 residues. The V gene lost 3 bases and the J gene lost 2 bases, with 9 bases spanning the gap. In DNA, the CDR3 is TGTGCCAGCAGTGAGGCGGGTATCACAGATACGCAGTATTTT. Protein sequence: CASSEAGITDTQYF.

This clonotype was observed many times. The chain combines TRBV7-3 with TRBJ1-2, with a possible D match to TRBD1 (5 bases). The CDR3 covers 13 residues. CDR1 SGHTA and CDR2 FQGTGA come from the germline V gene. Trimming shortened V by 9 bases and J by 6 bases, and 17 bases separated the two germline ends. CDR3 sequence: CASEFQGEDGYTF. The CDR3 DNA reads as TGTGCCAGTGAGTTTCAGGGAGAGGATGGCTACACCTTC.

Many counts were recorded for this clonotype. The chain links TRBV20-1 to TRBJ1-6, with unresolved D. CDR1 is DFQATT and CDR2 is SNEGSKA in the germline V gene (reference sequence). The CDR3 is 13 amino acids. Trimming pared 2 bases from V and 6 bases from J, leaving 8 bases between. CDR3 amino acids: CSARTGSNSPLHF. The CDR3, as DNA: TGCAGTGCTAGAACCGGATCTAATTCACCCCTCCACTTT.

As concerns this clonotype: This may come from a read error, since a much larger clone is one base off. The V and J genes are TRBV5-6 and TRBJ2-5; 8 bases map to TRBD2. The length of the CDR3 is 15 residues. Unmatched junction bases numbered 8, after V lost 3 bases and J lost 4 bases. Germline-derived CDR1 and CDR2 are SGHDT and YYEEEE. The CDR3 sequence: CASSYGLASGETQYF. In nucleotides, the CDR3 is TGTGCCAGCAGCTACGGACTAGCCTCCGGAGAGACCCAGTACTTC.

This clonotype was detected a few times. The chain uses TRBV20-1 and TRBJ2-7, with D possibly called TRBD1 or TRBD2 (5 bases each). The V gene's germline CDR1 is DFQATT and CDR2 SNEGSKA (reference sequence). The CDR3 runs to 15 residues. V lost 6 bases to trimming and J lost 0 bases, with 18 bases between them. Here the CDR3 reads CSAALPGRSSYEQYF. The CDR3 bases are TGCAGTGCCGCCCTTCCGGGACGTAGCTCCTACGAGCAGTACTTC.

The table lists this clonotype with a few counts. J is TRBJ2-7 and V is TRBV5-1, with 7 bases fitting TRBD1. The ends lost 2 bases at V and 13 bases at J; junction bases unmatched: 9. The CDR3 spans 12 residues. Per the germline V gene, CDR1 is SGHRS and CDR2 is YFSETQ. The CDR3 DNA follows: TGCGCCAGCAGCTTAGGACAGGAGCGATATTACTTC. Translation: CASSLGQERYYF.

Comments on this clonotype: A much larger clonotype is one base distant, so this may be a read error. The rearrangement uses TRBV10-3 and TRBJ1-2; 7 bases align to TRBD1. V gave up 5 bases and J gave up 7 bases; unmatched junction bases: 7. The CDR3 is 13 residues long. From germline, CDR1 is ENHRY and CDR2 SYGVKD. The CDR3 loop is CAISYPDRAGYTF. As DNA, the CDR3 is TGTGCCATCAGTTACCCCGACAGGGCTGGCTACACCTTC.

In its sample, this clonotype was seen a few times. The chain employs TRBV20-1 and TRBJ2-5; D gene unclear. This CDR3 spans 13 amino acids. Germline V CDR1 and CDR2: DFQATT, SNEGSKA (reference sequence). The CDR3 DNA follows: TGCAGGGTGCCCGGCCAGGACCAAGAGACCCAGTACTTC. As protein: CRVPGQDQETQYF.

This clonotype has at least ten counts. The chain is built from TRBV7-9 and TRBJ2-5, with 9 positions matching TRBD1. The CDR3 extends over 15 amino acids. The V gene's germline CDR1 is SEHNR and CDR2 FQNEAQ (reference sequence). The V segment lost 2 bases and the J segment 5 bases; nucleotides outside the gene matches: 6. Here the CDR3 DNA reads TGTGCCAGCAGCTTAAAGGACAGGGGTCCCGAGACCCAGTACTTC. Translation: CASSLKDRGPETQYF.

The chain is built from TRBV7-9 and TRBJ1-2, with TRBD1 identical over 10 bases. This CDR3 region has 15 residues. Germline V gene data show CDR1 as SEHNR and CDR2 as FQNEAQ (reference sequence). The ends lost 9 bases at V and 6 bases at J; junction bases unmatched: 13. In DNA, the CDR3 is TGTGCCAGTAGTAACCTGGACAGGGGGACCCATGGCTACACCTTC. Translated: CASSNLDRGTHGYTF.

At least ten counts were recorded for this clonotype. This rearrangement joins TRBV24-1 to TRBJ2-7, with D maybe TRBD1 (6 bases). The CDR3 has 14 amino acids. Germline CDR1 and CDR2: KGHDR and SFDVKD. V lost 4 bases and J lost 5, with 14 bases in between. The CDR3 protein is CATSDNRVADEQYF. The CDR3 DNA is TGTGCCACCAGTGACAACAGGGTGGCCGACGAGCAGTACTTC.

Ten or more counts support this clonotype. The J gene is TRBJ1-2, the V gene TRBV20-1; D is unresolved. CDR3 length equals 13 residues. V dropped 3 bases and J dropped 8 bases, with 16 bases sitting between them. CDR1 and CDR2 (germline): DFQATT, SNEGSKA (reference sequence). The CDR3 DNA reads as TGCAGTGCTAGCGACTCCCGGGCGGAGGGCTACACCTTC. Protein sequence: CSASDSRAEGYTF.

This clonotype was seen ten or more times. The DNA of the CDR3 is TGTGCCAGCAGCCAAGATTGGGGTGGGGAATCGACCCAGCATTTT. It translates to CASSQDWGGESTQHF. V is TRBV14 and J is TRBJ1-5; no clear D gene. This CDR3 is built from 15 residues. Trimming took 0 bases from V and 11 from J, leaving 17 bases between them. The germline V gene encodes CDR1 SGHDN and CDR2 FVKESK. Combining the CDR3 with reference TRBV14 and TRBJ1-5 gives the whole variable domain EAGVTQFPSHSVIEKGQTVTLRCDPISGHDNLYWYRRVMGKEIKFLLHFVKESKQDESGMPNNRFLAERTGGTYSTLKVQPAELEDSGVYFCASSQDWGGESTQHFGDGTRLSIL.

This clonotype has a single count. This chain connects TRBV9 to TRBJ2-1; D possibly corresponds to TRBD1 (6 bases). V was trimmed by 3 bases and J by 2 bases, leaving 9 bases between them. This CDR3 has 14 amino acids. The germline V gene has CDR1 SGDLS and CDR2 YYNGEE. CDR3 region: CASSATGTYNEQFF. DNA of the CDR3: TGTGCCAGCAGCGCGACAGGAACCTACAATGAGCAGTTCTTC.

This clonotype was seen many times. The rearrangement joins TRBV7-9 to TRBJ2-5, with 12 nucleotides matching TRBD2. The CDR3 runs to 16 residues. CDR1 is SEHNR, CDR2 FQNEAQ, per germline (reference sequence). The J segment lost 1 base and the V segment lost 4 bases, leaving 4 bases of the junction unmatched. CDR3: CASSSGLAGTQETQYF. The CDR3 nucleotides read TGTGCCAGCAGCTCCGGACTAGCGGGGACCCAAGAGACCCAGTACTTC.

The chain recombines TRBV15 with TRBJ1-4; D is undetermined. This CDR3 is built from 12 residues. CDR1 LNHNV and CDR2 YYDKDF come from the germline V gene (reference sequence). V was cut by 9 bases and J by 5 bases, with 10 bases left in between. In DNA, the CDR3 is TGTGCCACGAACCAACCAAATGAAAAACTGTTTTTT. Protein sequence: CATNQPNEKLFF.

Notes on this clonotype: A much larger clone differs by one base, so this may be a read error. This rearrangement joins TRBV12-3 or TRBV12-4 to TRBJ1-1; no firm D call. The CDR3 spans 13 residues. The CDR3 is CTSTTREGTEAFF. CDR3 nucleotide sequence: TGTACCAGCACCACAAGGGAAGGCACTGAAGCTTTCTTT.

This clonotype turned up a few times. The chain carries TRBV6-5 and TRBJ1-5, with D possibly being TRBD1 (6 bases). The CDR3 loop spans 17 amino acids. Trimming cost V 5 bases and J 0 bases, with 17 bases left between them. From germline, CDR1 is MNHEY and CDR2 SVGAGI. The CDR3 coding sequence is TGTGCCAGCAGTGAAGCGCGGGGGCCGTATAGCAATCAGCCCCAGCATTTT. Translation gives CASSEARGPYSNQPQHF.

This clonotype was observed at least ten times. At one end, the junction sequence differs from germline, possibly due to a read error. The genes are TRBV11-2 and TRBJ2-5; unclear D gene. The CDR3 consists of 13 residues. From germline, CDR1 is SGHAT and CDR2 FQNNGV. The CDR3 coding sequence is TGTGCCAGCAGCGTAGACCTCCCCCAGACCCAGTACTTC. Translating gives CASSVDLPQTQYF.

There are many counts of this clonotype. V gene TRBV7-9 combines with J gene TRBJ1-2, with TRBD1 matching 10 bases. After removal of 4 bases from V and 4 bases from J, the junction contained 18 bases not matched to a gene. Germline V gene data show CDR1 as SEHNR and CDR2 as FQNEAQ (reference sequence). The CDR3 length is 19 residues. In DNA form, the CDR3 reads TGTGCCAGCAGCTCCGAACCCTCCGGGACAGGGGATCTTTCCTATGGCTACACCTTC. Amino acid sequence: CASSSEPSGTGDLSYGYTF.

CDR3 amino acids: CASSPTGEGYTF. Written as DNA, the CDR3 is TGTGCCAGCAGCCCGACAGGGGAAGGCTACACCTTC. V usage is TRBV4-2 and J usage is TRBJ1-2; TRBD1 matches 8 bases. The CDR3 sequence is 12 residues long. Germline V lookup: CDR1 LGHNA, CDR2 YNFKEQ. Germline trimming cut 4 bases from V and 8 bases from J; bases unmatched to any gene: 3.

This clonotype appeared many times. This chain joins TRBV7-2 and TRBJ1-1; D is unresolved. V lost 5 bases and J lost 1, with 11 bases in between. Germline V gives CDR1 SGHTA, CDR2 FQGNSA. The CDR3 totals 14 residues. The CDR3 sequence: CASSALPRNTEAFF. For the CDR3, the DNA is TGTGCCAGCAGCGCCCTACCCCGGAACACTGAAGCTTTCTTT.

This clonotype was seen only a few times. This rearrangement joins TRBV7-2 to TRBJ1-2; D remains unclear. V was pared by 1 base and J by 5 bases, with 14 bases between. The CDR3 is 15 amino acids. Germline V CDR1 and CDR2: SGHTA, FQGNSA. The CDR3 nucleotides read TGTGCCAGCAGCTTAGGGGTTGGCGGAATTTATGGCTACACCTTC. It translates to CASSLGVGGIYGYTF. Full variable domain (outside the CDR3, taken from reference TRBV7-2 and TRBJ1-2): GAGVSQSPSNKVTEKGKDVELRCDPISGHTALYWYRQSLGQGLEFLIYFQGNSAPDKSGLPSDRFSAERTGGSVSTLTIQRTQQEDSAVYLCASSLGVGGIYGYTFGSGTRLTVV.

V and J are TRBV29-1 and TRBJ1-2; D uncertain. V was cut by 6 bases and J by 8 bases, with 19 bases left in between. Germline V gene sequence: CDR1 SQVTM, CDR2 ANQGSEA. The CDR3 sequence is 13 residues long. The CDR3: CSVSGRLSGGYTF. DNA for the CDR3: TGCAGCGTCTCTGGACGGCTCTCCGGCGGCTACACCTTC.

Note on this clonotype: This may stem from a read error, because a much larger clone lies one nucleotide away. The chain couples TRBV7-2 to TRBJ1-1; a possible D gene is TRBD1 (5 bases). From germline, CDR1 is SGHTA and CDR2 FQGNSA. The CDR3 spans 14 residues. Trimming took off 5 bases at V and 5 bases at J, with 15 bases between the two ends. The CDR3 DNA follows: TGTGCCAGCAGCCAAGATCGGCGGGGGACTGAAGCTTTCTTT. Translation: CASSQDRRGTEAFF.

This clonotype was recorded at least ten times. The DNA of the CDR3 is TGTGCCAGCAGCTTCGACCGAATGAACACTGAAGCTTTCTTT. This codes for CASSFDRMNTEAFF. The gene calls are TRBV7-8 and TRBJ1-1; D remains ambiguous. V was shortened by 3 bases and J by 0 bases, with 8 bases between the two germline ends. Looked up from germline, CDR1 is SGHVS and CDR2 is FQNEAQ. The CDR3 extends over 14 amino acids.

The CDR3 protein is CASSLAGQGEAFF. CDR3 bases: TGTGCCAGCAGCTTAGCGGGACAGGGTGAAGCTTTCTTT. The chain joins TRBV7-9 to TRBJ1-1; 9 bases are shared with TRBD1. The CDR3 covers 13 residues. Unmatched junction bases numbered 0, after V lost 0 bases and J lost 7 bases. CDR1 is SEHNR, CDR2 FQNEAQ, per germline (reference sequence).

In its sample, this clonotype was seen a few times. The chain links TRBV2 to TRBJ2-7, with 10 bases identical to TRBD1. CDR3 length: 16 amino acids. Germline lookup yields CDR1 SNHLY and CDR2 FYNNEI. The V gene end was trimmed by 5 bases and the J gene end by 0 bases; junction bases not matched to a gene: 7. Here the CDR3 DNA reads TGTGCCAGCAGTCCGGGACAGGGGACCACCTCCTACGAGCAGTACTTC. Protein product: CASSPGQGTTSYEQYF. The full variable domain, rest sourced from reference TRBV2 and TRBJ2-7, is EPEVTQTPSHQVTQMGQEVILRCVPISNHLYFYWYRQILGQKVEFLVSFYNNEISEKSEIFDDQFSVERPDGSNFTLKIRSTKLEDSAMYFCASSPGQGTTSYEQYFGPGTRLTVT.